The 9 T cell receptor beta chains below were found in one sample sequenced in a study of shared clonotypes between healthy human individuals. TCRdb's table, derived via immunoSEQ multiplex PCR, lists solely in-frame clones and lacks some. Counted here are roughly 1,100,000 clones, roughly 80% occurring once; the ten biggest clones make up approximately 1.3%. Sequencing was performed on memory CD4+ T cells sorted from blood. Subset of the sample: CD45RA-negative fraction. The receptor source for this set is a man between 18 and 35 years old in good health.

This clone was picked up one time. V and J are TRBV13 and TRBJ2-7, with 9 bases matching TRBD2. CDR3 size: 16 residues. Germline values: CDR1 PRHDT, CDR2 FYEKMQ (reference sequence). J lost 0 bases, V lost 0 bases, and 3 bases had no gene match. The CDR3: CASSLGTSGISYEQYF. Written as DNA, the CDR3 is TGTGCCAGCAGCTTAGGGACTAGCGGAATCTCCTACGAGCAGTACTTC.

The CDR3 DNA follows: TGTGCCAGCTCATGGACAGCGAAATCCACAGATACGCAGTATTTT. This translates into CASSWTAKSTDTQYF. The chain has TRBV18 and TRBJ2-3; possibly TRBD1 for D (6 bases). The germline gives CDR1 KGHSH, CDR2 LQKENI. The CDR3 is made up of 15 amino acids. V was pared by 5 bases and J by 2 bases, with 14 bases between.

Regarding this clone: Other DNA sequences from this sample encode an identical CDR3 as well. V is TRBV7-2 and J is TRBJ2-1; D uncertain. With 1 base removed from V and 2 bases from J, the gap between germline ends came to 6 bases. In germline, CDR1 is SGHTA, CDR2 FQGNSA. The CDR3 has 14 residues. The CDR3 protein is CASSLGYAYNEQFF. In nucleotides, the CDR3 is TGTGCCAGCAGCTTAGGTTATGCCTACAATGAGCAGTTCTTC.

This clone was seen a handful of times. Other DNA sequences in this sample translate to the same CDR3. V is TRBV5-1 and J is TRBJ2-1; D ambiguous. The V end lost 4 bases, the J end lost 0 bases, and 8 bases lay between the germline ends. CDR1 is SGHRS and CDR2 is YFSETQ in the germline V gene. The CDR3 is 14 residues long. The CDR3 nucleotides are TGCGCCAGCAGCCCGGGTAGCTCCTACAATGAGCAGTTCTTC. This sequence encodes CASSPGSSYNEQFF.

The rearrangement joins TRBV6-1 to TRBJ1-2; D is perhaps TRBD1 (6 bases). The CDR3 contains 13 residues. V dropped 7 bases and J dropped 3 bases, with 12 bases sitting between them. Germline V gene lookup returns CDR1 MNHNS and CDR2 SASEGT. In DNA, the CDR3 is TGTGCCAGCACCCTAGCAGGGGACTATGGCTACACCTTC. Protein: CASTLAGDYGYTF.

Turning to this clone: Other nucleotide sequences from this sample produce the same CDR3. The chain carries TRBV18 and TRBJ1-2, with TRBD1 matching over 9 bases. CDR3 length: 13 amino acids. J gave up 8 bases and V 2 bases, and 3 bases lay outside the gene matches. In germline, CDR1 is KGHSH, CDR2 LQKENI. CDR3 protein: CASSPRDRDGYTF. The CDR3 DNA follows: TGTGCCAGCTCACCAAGGGACAGGGACGGCTACACCTTC.

In regard to this clone: The junction departs from germline at one end; a sequencing error may be responsible. J is TRBJ1-4 and V is TRBV7-7; D uncertain. This CDR3 spans 13 amino acids. Per germline, CDR1 SSHAT and CDR2 FNYEAQ (reference sequence). The CDR3 reads CASSFSVTEKLFF. In DNA, the CDR3 is TGTGCTAGCAGCTTTTCAGTTACGGAAAAACTGTTTTTT.

This CDR3 is CASILHQGDEKLFF. CDR3 nucleotides: TGTGCCAGCATACTTCACCAAGGAGACGAAAAACTGTTTTTT. The rearrangement links TRBV25-1 to TRBJ1-4; D not resolved. V was shortened by 7 bases and J by 8 bases, with 17 bases between the two germline ends. The CDR3 contains 14 residues. Germline lookup yields CDR1 MGHDK and CDR2 SYGVNS.

This clone has only a few counts. This chain's CDR3 is CASSQTGGPFYGYTF. The CDR3 bases are TGCGCCAGCAGCCAAACAGGGGGCCCCTTCTATGGCTACACCTTC. This chain links TRBV4-1 with TRBJ1-2; 9 nucleotides line up with TRBD1. CDR3 length equals 15 residues. Trimming at V came to 2 bases and at J to 4 bases, leaving 5 bases not matched to a gene. CDR1 and CDR2 from the germline V gene are MGHRA and YSYEKL.